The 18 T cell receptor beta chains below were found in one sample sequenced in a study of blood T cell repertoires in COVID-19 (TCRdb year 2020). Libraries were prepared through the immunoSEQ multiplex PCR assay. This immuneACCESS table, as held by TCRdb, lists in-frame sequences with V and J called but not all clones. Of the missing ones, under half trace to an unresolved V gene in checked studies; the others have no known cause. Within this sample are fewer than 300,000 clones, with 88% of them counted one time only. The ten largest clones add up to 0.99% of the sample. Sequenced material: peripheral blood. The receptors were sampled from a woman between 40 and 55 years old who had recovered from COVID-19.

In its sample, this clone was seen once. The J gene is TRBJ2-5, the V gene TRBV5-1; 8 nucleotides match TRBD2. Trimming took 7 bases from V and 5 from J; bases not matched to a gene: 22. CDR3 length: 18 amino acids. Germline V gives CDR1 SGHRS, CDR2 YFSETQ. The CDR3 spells CASRKPSGSAGGWETQYF. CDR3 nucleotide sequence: TGCGCCAGCCGAAAACCCTCGGGAAGTGCGGGAGGTTGGGAGACCCAGTACTTC.

CDR3 bases: TGTGCCAGGGGGAGACAGGGCCCTAACTATGGCTACACCTTC. It translates to CARGRQGPNYGYTF. The rearrangement links TRBV21-1 to TRBJ1-2; TRBD1, the table's D call, was not compared with the DNA. TRBV21-1 is marked as a pseudogene. The CDR3 is 14 amino acids.

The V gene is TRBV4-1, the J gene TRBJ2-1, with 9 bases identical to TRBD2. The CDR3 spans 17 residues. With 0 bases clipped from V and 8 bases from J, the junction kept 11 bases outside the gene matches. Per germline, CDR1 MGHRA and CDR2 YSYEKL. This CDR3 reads CASSQELVGGRADEQFF. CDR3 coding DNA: TGCGCCAGCAGCCAAGAATTGGTTGGCGGGAGGGCGGATGAGCAGTTCTTC.

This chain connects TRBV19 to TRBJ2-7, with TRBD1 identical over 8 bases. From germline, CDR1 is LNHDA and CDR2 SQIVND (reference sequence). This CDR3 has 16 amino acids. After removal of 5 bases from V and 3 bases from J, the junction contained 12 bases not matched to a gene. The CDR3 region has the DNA TGTGCCAGTAGTCCCCAGACAGGGGCGATCAGCTACGAGCAGTACTTC. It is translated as CASSPQTGAISYEQYF.

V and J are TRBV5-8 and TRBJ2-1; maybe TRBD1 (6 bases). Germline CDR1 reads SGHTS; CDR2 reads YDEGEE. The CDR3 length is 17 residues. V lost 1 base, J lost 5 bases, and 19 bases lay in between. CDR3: CASSLTLQGEVNNEQFF. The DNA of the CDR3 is TGTGCCAGCAGCTTGACCTTACAGGGAGAGGTGAACAATGAGCAGTTCTTC.

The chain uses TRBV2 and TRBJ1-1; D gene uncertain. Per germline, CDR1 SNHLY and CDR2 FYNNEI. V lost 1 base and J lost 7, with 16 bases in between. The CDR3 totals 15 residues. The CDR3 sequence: CASSEGSGRGGEAFF. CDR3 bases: TGTGCCAGCAGTGAAGGGTCCGGTCGGGGAGGTGAAGCTTTCTTT.

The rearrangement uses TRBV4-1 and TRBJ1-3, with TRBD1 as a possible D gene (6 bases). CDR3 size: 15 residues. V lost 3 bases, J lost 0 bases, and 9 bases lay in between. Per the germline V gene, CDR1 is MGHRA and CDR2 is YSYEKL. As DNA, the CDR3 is TGCGCCAGCAGCCAGGACAGCAACTCTGGAAACACCATATATTTT. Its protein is CASSQDSNSGNTIYF.

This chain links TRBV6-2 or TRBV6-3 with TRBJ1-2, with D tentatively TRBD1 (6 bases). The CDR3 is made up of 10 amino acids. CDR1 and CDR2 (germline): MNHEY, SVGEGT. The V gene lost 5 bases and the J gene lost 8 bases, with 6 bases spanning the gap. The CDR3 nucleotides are TGTGCCAGCAGTGACAGGGGCTACACCTTC. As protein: CASSDRGYTF.

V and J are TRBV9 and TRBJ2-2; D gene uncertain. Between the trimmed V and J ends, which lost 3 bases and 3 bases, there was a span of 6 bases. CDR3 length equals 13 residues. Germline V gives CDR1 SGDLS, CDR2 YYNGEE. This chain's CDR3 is CASSARYTGELFF. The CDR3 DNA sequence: TGTGCCAGCAGCGCCAGGTACACCGGGGAGCTGTTTTTT.

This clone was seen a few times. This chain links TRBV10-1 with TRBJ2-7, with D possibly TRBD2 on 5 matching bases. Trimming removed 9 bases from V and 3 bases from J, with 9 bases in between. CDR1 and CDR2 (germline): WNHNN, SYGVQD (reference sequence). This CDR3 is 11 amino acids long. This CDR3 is CARPDFYEQYV. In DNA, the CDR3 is TGCGCCAGGCCGGACTTCTACGAGCAGTACGTC.

DNA for the CDR3: TGTGCCAGCAGCTTAGTGGGGGCTAGCACAGATACGCAGTATTTT. Its protein is CASSLVGASTDTQYF. The chain links TRBV7-2 to TRBJ2-3, with D possibly being TRBD1 (6 bases). CDR1 and CDR2 (germline): SGHTA, FQGNSA. V gave up 1 base and J gave up 0 bases, with 8 bases separating them. CDR3 length: 15 amino acids.

The CDR3 nucleotides are TGTGCCACCACCCCGACAGGGGCGGCCACCGGGGAGCTGTTTTTT. As protein: CATTPTGAATGELFF. The chain uses TRBV24-1 and TRBJ2-2; 8 bases are a match to TRBD1. This CDR3 contains 15 residues. Germline-derived CDR1 and CDR2 are KGHDR and SFDVKD. The V gene end was trimmed by 8 bases and the J gene end by 4 bases; junction bases not matched to a gene: 8.

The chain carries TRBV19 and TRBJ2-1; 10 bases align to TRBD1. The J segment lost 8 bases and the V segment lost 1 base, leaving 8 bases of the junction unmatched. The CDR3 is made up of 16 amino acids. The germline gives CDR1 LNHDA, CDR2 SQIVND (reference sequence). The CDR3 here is CASSIVPDRGRDEQFF. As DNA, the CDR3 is TGTGCCAGTAGTATAGTCCCAGACAGGGGGCGCGATGAGCAGTTCTTC. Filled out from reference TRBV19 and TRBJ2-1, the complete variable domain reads DGGITQSPKYLFRKEGQNVTLSCEQNLNHDAMYWYRQDPGQGLRLIYYSQIVNDFQKGDIAEGYSVSREKKESFPLTVTSAQKNPTAFYLCASSIVPDRGRDEQFFGPGTRLTVL.

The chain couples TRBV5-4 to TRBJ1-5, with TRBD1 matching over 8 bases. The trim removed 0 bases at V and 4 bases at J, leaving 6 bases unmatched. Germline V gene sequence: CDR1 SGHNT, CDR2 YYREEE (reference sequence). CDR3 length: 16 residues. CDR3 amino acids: CASSLAGGARNQPQHF. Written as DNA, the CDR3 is TGTGCCAGCAGCTTGGCAGGGGGCGCGAGGAATCAGCCCCAGCATTTT.

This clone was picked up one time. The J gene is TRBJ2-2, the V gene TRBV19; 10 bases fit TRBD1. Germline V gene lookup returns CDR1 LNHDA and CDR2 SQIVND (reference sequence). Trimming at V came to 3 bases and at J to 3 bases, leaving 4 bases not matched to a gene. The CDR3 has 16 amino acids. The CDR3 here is CASSIPGTGDTGELFF. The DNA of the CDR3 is TGTGCCAGTAGTATTCCGGGGACAGGGGACACCGGGGAGCTGTTTTTT. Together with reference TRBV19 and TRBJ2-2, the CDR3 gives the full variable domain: DGGITQSPKYLFRKEGQNVTLSCEQNLNHDAMYWYRQDPGQGLRLIYYSQIVNDFQKGDIAEGYSVSREKKESFPLTVTSAQKNPTAFYLCASSIPGTGDTGELFFGEGSRLTVL.

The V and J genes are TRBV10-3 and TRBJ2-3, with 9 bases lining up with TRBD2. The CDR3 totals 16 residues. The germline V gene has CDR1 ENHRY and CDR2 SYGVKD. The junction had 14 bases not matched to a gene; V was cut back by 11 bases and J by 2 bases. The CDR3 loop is CASGPGGGLATDTQYF. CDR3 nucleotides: TGTGCCTCGGGCCCTGGGGGGGGACTAGCCACAGATACGCAGTATTTT.

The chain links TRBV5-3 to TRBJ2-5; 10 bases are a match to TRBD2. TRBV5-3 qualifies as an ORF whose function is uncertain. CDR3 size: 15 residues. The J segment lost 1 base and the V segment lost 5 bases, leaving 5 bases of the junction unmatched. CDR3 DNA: TGTGCCAGAAGTCACGGACTAGCGGTCCAAGAGACCCAGTACTTC. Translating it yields CARSHGLAVQETQYF.

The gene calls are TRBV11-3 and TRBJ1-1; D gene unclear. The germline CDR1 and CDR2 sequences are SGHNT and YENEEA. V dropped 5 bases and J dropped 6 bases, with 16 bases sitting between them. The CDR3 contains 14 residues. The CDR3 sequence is CASSTHRVSAEAFF. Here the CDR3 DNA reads TGTGCCAGCAGCACCCATCGGGTATCCGCTGAAGCTTTCTTT.